Here is one T cell receptor (beta chain) with its context. The target antigen is unknown. The junction does not match germline at one end; this may be a read error. This entry comes from a study of cytomegalovirus exposure and HLA in healthy donors. Overall study context: Among about 179 million T cells, an earlier analysis found roughly 110 million unique TCR beta sequences.

PCR amplification relied on 60 Vbeta primers (plus 13 Jbeta primers). Method: immunoSEQ multiplex PCR; TCRdb's copy keeps in-frame clones and lacks some. Of about 140,000 clones listed, 80% are singletons. This CDR3 has 14 amino acids. Germline V gene sequence: CDR1 SSHAT, CDR2 FNYEAQ (reference sequence). Broader study findings: What a later analysis reportedly showed was that an Asian-associated ancestry cluster had fewer N-insertions than the approximately 700-donor mean. An analysis done earlier found most TCR beta V segments productive about 87% or about 30% of the time. Later on, an analysis found that several of the most significant clusters appeared to be linked to common viral pathogens, which included parvovirus B19.

Input material: PBMCs. The chain recombines TRBV7-7 with TRBJ2-3; TRBD2 aligns across 9 bases. The receptor was derived from a man aged 40-49 years in good health and CMV-seronegative. Written as DNA, the CDR3 is TGTGCTAGCAGCTCGGGGACTAGCTATGATACGCAGTATTTT. Its protein is CASSSGTSYDTQYF.